The next 30 T cell receptor beta chains were all read from a single sample in a study of blood T cell repertoires in COVID-19. Method: immunoSEQ multiplex PCR; TCRdb's copy keeps in-frame clones and lacks some. The sample yields tens of thousands of clones, about 81% seen once. The source material was peripheral blood. The receptors were sampled from a human donor in a cohort sampled during active COVID-19.

This rearrangement joins TRBV5-1 to TRBJ2-5; D gene unclear. The length of the CDR3 is 14 residues. Germline V gives CDR1 SGHRS, CDR2 YFSETQ. Trimming stripped 0 bases from V and 0 bases from J, with 6 bases between. The CDR3 is CASSLVSDQETQYF. DNA for the CDR3: TGCGCCAGCAGCTTGGTATCAGACCAAGAGACCCAGTACTTC.

The chain carries TRBV5-6 and TRBJ1-2; maybe TRBD1 (5 bases). There are 17 residues in the CDR3. The germline gives CDR1 SGHDT, CDR2 YYEEEE. Trimming removed 5 bases from V and 3 bases from J, with 23 bases in between. CDR3 sequence (DNA): TGTGCCAGCAGTAATGGATTTTCGGCAGGGAGGGACTATGGCTACACCTTC. Protein: CASSNGFSAGRDYGYTF.

The CDR3 DNA reads as TGTGCCAGCAGTCCACAGGGCTCTGGAAACACCATATATTTT. Translating it yields CASSPQGSGNTIYF. The gene calls are TRBV7-3 and TRBJ1-3; D might be TRBD1 (6 bases). The germline V and J ends were trimmed by 6 bases and 0 bases, with 9 bases remaining between them. Germline CDR1 is SGHTA and CDR2 is FQGTGA. The CDR3 contains 14 residues.

The chain uses TRBV25-1 and TRBJ2-7, with TRBD1 as a possible D gene (8 bases). The V and J ends lost 3 bases and 2 bases respectively, with 14 bases between them. This CDR3 is 15 amino acids long. Germline assignment: CDR1 MGHDK and CDR2 SYGVNS. The CDR3, as DNA: TGTGCCAGCAGTGAGGGGGGGACAGGAACCTACGAGCAGTACTTC. Amino acids: CASSEGGTGTYEQYF.

The chain joins TRBV6-5 to TRBJ2-7; 8 nucleotides match TRBD1. J gave up 4 bases and V 5 bases, and 10 bases lay outside the gene matches. Germline CDR1 MNHEY, CDR2 SVGAGI. The CDR3 length is 15 residues. CDR3 nucleotides: TGTGCCAGCAGTCGAGACAGGGGAATCACGTACGAGCAGTACTTC. This gives the protein CASSRDRGITYEQYF.

V usage is TRBV5-1 and J usage is TRBJ2-3; 12 bases line up with TRBD2. The ends lost 5 bases at V and 0 bases at J; junction bases unmatched: 4. The germline V gene has CDR1 SGHRS and CDR2 YFSETQ. This CDR3 contains 16 residues. CDR3 nucleotides: TGCGCCAGCAGAACCCTAGCGGGAGGGAGCACAGATACGCAGTATTTT. Its translation: CASRTLAGGSTDTQYF.

The chain couples TRBV7-9 to TRBJ2-1; 9 bases align to TRBD1. The germline gives CDR1 SEHNR, CDR2 FQNEAQ (reference sequence). Trimming took 7 bases from V and 10 from J; bases not matched to a gene: 14. The CDR3 extends over 15 amino acids. The CDR3 DNA follows: TGTGCCAGCACCCCTAGGGGGACAGGGAAAAGCGAGCAGTTCTTC. Translating gives CASTPRGTGKSEQFF.

The V and J genes are TRBV30 and TRBJ2-2; 10 nucleotides agree with TRBD2. This CDR3 comprises 16 residues. In germline, CDR1 is GTSNPN, CDR2 SVGIG (reference sequence). V shed 7 bases, J shed 1 base, and the junction held 9 bases outside the gene matches. The CDR3 loop is CASGEAGGENTGELFF. The CDR3 nucleotides are TGTGCCTCCGGCGAAGCGGGAGGGGAGAACACCGGGGAGCTGTTTTTT.

The chain joins TRBV27 to TRBJ2-6, with a tentative D call TRBD2 (5 bases). The CDR3 covers 19 residues. Trimming removed 5 bases at V and 0 bases at J, with 20 bases between. Looked up from germline, CDR1 is MNHEY and CDR2 is SMNVEV (reference sequence). The CDR3 is CASSLGLFGTHSGANVLTF. DNA for the CDR3: TGTGCCAGCAGTCTCGGACTTTTTGGAACCCACTCTGGGGCCAACGTCCTGACTTTC.

The sample holds a few counts of this clone. The chain carries TRBV10-3 and TRBJ2-7, with D possibly TRBD2 on 6 matching bases. The CDR3 is 11 amino acids. The ends were cut back, 8 bases at V and 5 bases at J, with 10 bases in the middle. Per the germline V gene, CDR1 is ENHRY and CDR2 is SYGVKD. CDR3 DNA sequence: TGTGCCATCCGCGGGGTCCACGAGCAGTACTTC. This translates into CAIRGVHEQYF.

The chain employs TRBV27 and TRBJ1-3; TRBD1 is a possible D gene (6 bases). The CDR3 is 17 amino acids. With 4 bases removed from V and 0 bases from J, the gap between germline ends came to 16 bases. Germline V CDR1 and CDR2: MNHEY, SMNVEV (reference sequence). Written as DNA, the CDR3 is TGTGCCAGCAGTTCCTCTAGGGGACACCTCTCTGGAAACACCATATATTTT. As protein: CASSSSRGHLSGNTIYF.

The chain combines TRBV5-1 with TRBJ2-7; weak D call: TRBD2 (6 bases). This CDR3 comprises 13 residues. V lost 0 bases, J lost 7 bases, and 11 bases lay in between. Germline CDR1 SGHRS, CDR2 YFSETQ. The CDR3: CASSLGPGEEQYF. For the CDR3, the DNA is TGCGCCAGCAGCTTGGGTCCGGGGGAGGAGCAGTACTTC.

The genes are TRBV13 and TRBJ1-5, with D maybe TRBD1 (6 bases). Germline CDR1 reads PRHDT; CDR2 reads FYEKMQ (reference sequence). This CDR3 comprises 14 residues. V dropped 8 bases and J dropped 7 bases, with 18 bases sitting between them. The CDR3 nucleotides are TGTGCCAGCGGTAGAGGGGGTTCCAAACAGCCCCAGCATTTT. Protein sequence: CASGRGGSKQPQHF.

The chain couples TRBV28 to TRBJ1-5; D is unresolved. CDR1 is MDHEN, CDR2 SYDVKM, per germline. This CDR3 region has 12 residues. Deletions cut 3 bases from V and 3 bases from J, with 3 bases between. The CDR3 bases are TGTGCCAGCAGTTTCGTCAATCAGCCCCAGCATTTT. Amino acid sequence: CASSFVNQPQHF.

The gene calls are TRBV7-9 and TRBJ2-7; 9 nucleotides align to TRBD2. V lost 3 bases and J lost 7; bases outside the gene matches: 10. CDR1 and CDR2 (germline): SEHNR, FQNEAQ (reference sequence). The CDR3 loop spans 15 amino acids. CDR3 protein: CASSFSGGPVGEQYF. DNA of the CDR3: TGTGCCAGCAGCTTTAGCGGGGGTCCCGTCGGGGAGCAGTACTTC. The full variable domain, with the rest looked up from reference TRBV7-9 and TRBJ2-7, is DTGVSQNPRHKITKRGQNVTFRCDPISEHNRLYWYRQTLGQGPEFLTYFQNEAQLEKSRLLSDRFSAERPKGSFSTLEIQRTEQGDSAMYLCASSFSGGPVGEQYFGPGTRLTVT.

The chain couples TRBV27 to TRBJ1-5, with D maybe TRBD1 (5 bases). The CDR3 contains 13 residues. The germline gives CDR1 MNHEY, CDR2 SMNVEV (reference sequence). V lost 4 bases to trimming and J lost 3 bases, with 7 bases between them. CDR3 loop: CASSSTVNQPQHF. The CDR3 nucleotides read TGTGCCAGCAGTTCGACAGTCAATCAGCCCCAGCATTTT.

This chain links TRBV27 with TRBJ2-1, with TRBD2 matching over 10 bases. The germline CDR1 and CDR2 sequences are MNHEY and SMNVEV (reference sequence). CDR3 size: 18 residues. The V segment lost 1 base and the J segment 5 bases; nucleotides outside the gene matches: 11. CDR3 bases: TGTGCCAGCAGTTTATTGAGTGGGGAAGGGACTAGCGACAATGAGCAGTTCTTC. Amino acid sequence: CASSLLSGEGTSDNEQFF.

This chain uses TRBV27 with TRBJ2-2; 11 positions agree with TRBD1. Germline CDR1 reads MNHEY; CDR2 reads SMNVEV (reference sequence). This CDR3 region has 17 residues. After removal of 6 bases from V and 3 bases from J, the junction contained 9 bases not matched to a gene. This CDR3 is CASRPNLGQGDTGELFF. In DNA, the CDR3 is TGTGCCAGCAGACCCAACCTGGGACAGGGGGACACCGGGGAGCTGTTTTTT.

The rearrangement joins TRBV5-6 to TRBJ2-1, with TRBD2 identical over 8 bases. This CDR3 contains 15 residues. Germline-derived CDR1 and CDR2 are SGHDT and YYEEEE. With 5 bases clipped from V and 3 bases from J, the junction kept 7 bases outside the gene matches. CDR3 in amino acids: CASRPIAGLYNEQFF. CDR3 DNA sequence: TGTGCCAGCAGACCGATAGCGGGACTCTACAATGAGCAGTTCTTC.

This clone ranks as medium-sized. The gene calls are TRBV6-5 and TRBJ1-6, with D perhaps TRBD1 (6 bases). V lost 6 bases to trimming and J lost 7 bases, with 10 bases between them. CDR3 size: 13 residues. CDR1 and CDR2 (germline): MNHEY, SVGAGI. CDR3: CASSRTENSPLHF. Here the CDR3 DNA reads TGTGCCAGCAGCAGGACAGAAAATTCACCCCTCCACTTT.

This sequence joins TRBV3-1 (or the pseudogene TRBV3-2) and TRBJ1-3; no clear D. CDR1 and CDR2 (germline): LGHDT, YNNKEL (reference sequence). The CDR3 covers 15 residues. Trimming removed 4 bases from V and 0 bases from J, with 10 bases in between. The CDR3 coding sequence is TGTGCCAGCAGCCGTCAGGACTTCTCTGGAAACACCATATATTTT. This encodes CASSRQDFSGNTIYF.

This clone turned up a few times. The J gene is TRBJ1-6, the V gene TRBV6-5, with TRBD1 identical over 8 bases. The germline gives CDR1 MNHEY, CDR2 SVGAGI. V trimming: 6 bases; J trimming: 5 bases; junction bases outside the gene matches: 3. This CDR3 comprises 14 residues. The CDR3 loop is CASSYRGNNSPLHF. The DNA for the CDR3 is TGTGCCAGCAGCTACAGGGGGAATAATTCACCCCTCCACTTT.

This clone was picked up a small number of times. The J gene is TRBJ1-1, the V gene TRBV28, with D tentatively TRBD1 (6 bases). Germline V gene lookup returns CDR1 MDHEN and CDR2 SYDVKM. The CDR3 is made up of 15 amino acids. The V and J ends lost 2 bases and 1 base respectively, with 11 bases between them. CDR3 sequence reads: CASSLSGTRNTEAFF. The CDR3 DNA reads as TGTGCCAGCAGTTTAAGCGGGACACGGAACACTGAAGCTTTCTTT. Complete variable domain (other parts from reference TRBV28 and TRBJ1-1): DVKVTQSSRYLVKRTGEKVFLECVQDMDHENMFWYRQDPGLGLRLIYFSYDVKMKEKGDIPEGYSVSREKKERFSLILESASTNQTSMYLCASSLSGTRNTEAFFGQGTRLTVV.

By proportion, this clone is medium-sized. The V call is TRBV6-2 or TRBV6-3, the J call TRBJ1-5; D uncertain. Trimming took 6 bases from V and 6 from J, leaving 15 bases between them. The CDR3 is 14 residues long. Germline V gives CDR1 MNHEY, CDR2 SVGEGT. The DNA for the CDR3 is TGTGCCAGCAGCCACTACCCGGGAAGTCAGCCCCAGCATTTT. Translating gives CASSHYPGSQPQHF.

This sequence joins TRBV9 and TRBJ2-7, with a tentative D call TRBD2 (5 bases). The CDR3 consists of 14 residues. CDR1 is SGDLS and CDR2 is YYNGEE in the germline V gene. The V and J ends lost 3 bases and 0 bases respectively, with 10 bases between them. CDR3 bases: TGTGCCAGCAGCGGGGAGACTAACTCCTACGAGCAGTACTTC. This encodes CASSGETNSYEQYF.

This clone was observed a handful of times. The V call is TRBV4-1, the J call TRBJ2-2; D is uncertain. Trimming took 0 bases from V and 2 from J, leaving 10 bases between them. CDR1 is MGHRA, CDR2 YSYEKL, per germline. The CDR3 sequence is 16 residues long. This chain's CDR3 is CASSQESHTNTGELFF. CDR3 bases: TGCGCCAGCAGCCAAGAAAGTCACACCAACACCGGGGAGCTGTTTTTT.

The chain couples TRBV7-2 to TRBJ1-3, with 8 positions matching TRBD1. CDR3 length: 14 amino acids. V shed 7 bases and J 0 bases; nucleotides not matched to a gene: 2. Germline-derived CDR1 and CDR2 are SGHTA and FQGNSA. In DNA form, the CDR3 reads TGTGCCAGCACTACAGGGGGCTCTGGAAACACCATATATTTT. It translates to CASTTGGSGNTIYF.

This chain joins TRBV9 and TRBJ2-7, with 7 bases identical to TRBD2. With 0 bases clipped from V and 4 bases from J, the junction kept 4 bases outside the gene matches. This CDR3 spans 14 amino acids. The germline gives CDR1 SGDLS, CDR2 YYNGEE. The CDR3 nucleotides read TGTGCCAGCAGCGTAGCTGGGGGGGGATACGAGCAGTACTTC. Residues: CASSVAGGGYEQYF.

The chain has TRBV27 and TRBJ2-5; TRBD1 matches at 8 bases. CDR3 length: 15 amino acids. The J segment lost 5 bases and the V segment lost 5 bases, leaving 10 bases of the junction unmatched. The germline V gene has CDR1 MNHEY and CDR2 SMNVEV (reference sequence). The DNA for the CDR3 is TGTGCCAGCAGTCCAAGGGACAGGTCCGGGGAGACCCAGTACTTC. Its translation: CASSPRDRSGETQYF.

As DNA, the CDR3 is TGTGCCAGCAGCTTAGCTACTAGCAGAGAGCTTTACGAGCAGTACTTC. Its protein is CASSLATSRELYEQYF. The gene calls are TRBV7-2 and TRBJ2-7; TRBD2 is a possible D gene (6 bases). Germline V lookup: CDR1 SGHTA, CDR2 FQGNSA. Trimming took 0 bases from V and 4 from J, leaving 16 bases between them. The CDR3 length is 16 residues.